A single sample gave rise to the 6 T cell receptor beta chains below, sequenced in a study of cytotoxic CD8 clonotypes in ibrutinib-treated CLL (dated by TCRdb to 2020 to 2023). Library preparation was by the immunoSEQ multiplex PCR assay. TCRdb holds this immuneACCESS table with in-frame rearrangements only. Some clones are missing; in checked studies, unresolved V genes explain under half, and the rest has no known cause. For this sample there are hundreds of thousands of clones; approximately 67% appear just once. The biggest ten clones account for 6.3% of the sample. The source material was PBMCs, sampled after 36 months of ibrutinib treatment. The origin of the receptors is a human donor with chronic lymphocytic leukemia.

The chain links TRBV5-1 to TRBJ1-2; 7 bases are a match to TRBD1. Germline assignment: CDR1 SGHRS and CDR2 YFSETQ. J gave up 1 base and V 3 bases, and 9 bases lay outside the gene matches. The CDR3 has 16 amino acids. The CDR3 DNA reads TGCGCCAGCAGCTACTTACCGGGACAGCTTAACTATGGCTACACCTTC. Translation: CASSYLPGQLNYGYTF.

The chain carries TRBV5-1 and TRBJ2-7, with D perhaps being TRBD1 or TRBD2 (5 bases each). The germline gives CDR1 SGHRS, CDR2 YFSETQ. The CDR3 has 14 amino acids. Trimming pared 2 bases from V and 2 bases from J, leaving 11 bases between. CDR3 protein: CASSLRDGAYEQYF. CDR3 nucleotides: TGCGCCAGCAGCTTACGGGACGGAGCCTACGAGCAGTACTTC.

This chain connects TRBV6-5 to TRBJ2-3, with D unclear. In germline, CDR1 is MNHEY, CDR2 SVGAGI. V was clipped by 2 bases and J by 5 bases, with 14 bases between them. The CDR3 runs 15 residues. The CDR3 DNA sequence: TGTGCCAGCAGTTACCTCTCCGCAGCTGTAGATACGCAGTATTTT. Protein sequence: CASSYLSAAVDTQYF.

The V and J genes are TRBV7-2 and TRBJ2-5; D is perhaps TRBD1 (5 bases). This CDR3 has 13 residues. V shed 5 bases and J shed 5 bases, with 12 bases lying between them. CDR1 SGHTA and CDR2 FQGNSA come from the germline V gene. This CDR3 reads CASSRTGFETQYF. CDR3 bases: TGTGCCAGCAGCCGTACAGGATTCGAGACCCAGTACTTC.

The chain is built from TRBV5-6 and TRBJ1-5; D is unresolved. Germline CDR1 is SGHDT and CDR2 is YYEEEE. The CDR3 has 13 amino acids. Trimming stripped 0 bases from V and 6 bases from J, with 7 bases between. This CDR3 reads CASSLGTSQPQHF. The DNA of the CDR3 is TGTGCCAGCAGCTTGGGTACTAGTCAGCCCCAGCATTTT.

This sequence joins TRBV7-9 and TRBJ2-7; 9 bases line up with TRBD2. The J segment lost 3 bases and the V segment lost 8 bases, leaving 17 bases of the junction unmatched. Per the germline V gene, CDR1 is SEHNR and CDR2 is FQNEAQ (reference sequence). The CDR3 runs 17 residues. CDR3 region: CASSRGVAGDTHYEQYF. CDR3 bases: TGTGCCAGCTCAAGAGGAGTAGCGGGAGATACCCACTACGAGCAGTACTTC.